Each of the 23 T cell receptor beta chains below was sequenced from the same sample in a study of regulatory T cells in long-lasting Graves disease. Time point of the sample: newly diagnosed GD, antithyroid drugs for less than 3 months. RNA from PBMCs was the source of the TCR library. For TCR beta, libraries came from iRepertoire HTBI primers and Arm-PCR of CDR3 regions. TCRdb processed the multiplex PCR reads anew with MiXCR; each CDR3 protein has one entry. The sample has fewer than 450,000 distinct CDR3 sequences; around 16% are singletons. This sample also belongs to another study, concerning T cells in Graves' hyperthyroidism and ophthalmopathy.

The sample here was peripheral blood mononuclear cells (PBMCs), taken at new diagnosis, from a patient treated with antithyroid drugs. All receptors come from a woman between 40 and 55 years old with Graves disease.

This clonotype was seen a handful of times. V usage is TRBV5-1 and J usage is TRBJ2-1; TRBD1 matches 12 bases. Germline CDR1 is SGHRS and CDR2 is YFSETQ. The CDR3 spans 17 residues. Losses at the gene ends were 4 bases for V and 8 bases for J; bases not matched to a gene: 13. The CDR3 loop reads CASSVTSGQGAVHEQFF. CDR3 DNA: TGCGCCAGCAGCGTAACCTCGGGACAGGGGGCGGTTCATGAGCAGTTCTTC.

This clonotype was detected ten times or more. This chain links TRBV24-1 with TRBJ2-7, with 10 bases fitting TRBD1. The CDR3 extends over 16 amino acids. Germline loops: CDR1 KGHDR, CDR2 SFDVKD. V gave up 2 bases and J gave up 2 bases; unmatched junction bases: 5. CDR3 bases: TGTGCCACCAGTGATTCCCGGACAGGGGGAACCTACGAGCAGTACTTC. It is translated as CATSDSRTGGTYEQYF.

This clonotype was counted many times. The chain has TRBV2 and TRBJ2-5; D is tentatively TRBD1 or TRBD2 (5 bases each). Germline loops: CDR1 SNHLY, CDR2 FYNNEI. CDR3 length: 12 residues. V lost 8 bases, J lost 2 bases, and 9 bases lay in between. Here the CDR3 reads CASWGGQETQYF. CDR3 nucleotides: TGTGCCAGCTGGGGCGGGCAAGAGACCCAGTACTTC.

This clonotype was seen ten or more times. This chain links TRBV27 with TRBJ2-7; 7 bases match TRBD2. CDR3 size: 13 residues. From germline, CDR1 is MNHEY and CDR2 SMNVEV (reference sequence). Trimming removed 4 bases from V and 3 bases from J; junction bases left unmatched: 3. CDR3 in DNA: TGTGCCAGCAGTTATGGACTAGGCTACGAGCAGTACTTC. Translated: CASSYGLGYEQYF.

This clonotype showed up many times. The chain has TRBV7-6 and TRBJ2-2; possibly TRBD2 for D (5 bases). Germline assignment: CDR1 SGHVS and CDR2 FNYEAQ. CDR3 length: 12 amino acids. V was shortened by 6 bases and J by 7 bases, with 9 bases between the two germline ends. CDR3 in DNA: TGTGCCAGCAGTTCTAGCATCGGGGAGCTGTTTTTT. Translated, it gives CASSSSIGELFF. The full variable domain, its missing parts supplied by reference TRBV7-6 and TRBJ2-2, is GAGVSQSPRYKVTKRGQDVALRCDPISGHVSLYWYRQALGQGPEFLTYFNYEAQQDKSGLPNDRFSAERPEGSISTLTIQRTEQRDSAMYRCASSSSIGELFFGEGSRLTVL.

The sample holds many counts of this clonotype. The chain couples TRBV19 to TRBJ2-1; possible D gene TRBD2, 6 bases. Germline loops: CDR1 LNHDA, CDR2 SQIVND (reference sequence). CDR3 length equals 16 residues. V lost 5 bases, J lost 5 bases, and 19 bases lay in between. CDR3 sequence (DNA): TGTGCCAGTAGTGCCGCCGATGCGGGGAGGAACAATGAGCAGTTCTTC. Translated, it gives CASSAADAGRNNEQFF.

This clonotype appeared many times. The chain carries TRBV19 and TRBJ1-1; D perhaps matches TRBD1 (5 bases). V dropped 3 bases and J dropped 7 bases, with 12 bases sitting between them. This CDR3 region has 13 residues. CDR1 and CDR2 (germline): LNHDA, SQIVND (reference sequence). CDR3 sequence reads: CASSIVGGGEAFF. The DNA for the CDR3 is TGTGCCAGTAGTATTGTGGGGGGGGGTGAAGCTTTCTTT.

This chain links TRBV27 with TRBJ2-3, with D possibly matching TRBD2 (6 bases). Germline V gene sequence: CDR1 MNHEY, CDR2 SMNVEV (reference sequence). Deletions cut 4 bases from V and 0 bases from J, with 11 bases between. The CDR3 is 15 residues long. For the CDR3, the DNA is TGTGCCAGCAGTTCGTTCGGGACTAGCACAGATACGCAGTATTTT. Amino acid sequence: CASSSFGTSTDTQYF.

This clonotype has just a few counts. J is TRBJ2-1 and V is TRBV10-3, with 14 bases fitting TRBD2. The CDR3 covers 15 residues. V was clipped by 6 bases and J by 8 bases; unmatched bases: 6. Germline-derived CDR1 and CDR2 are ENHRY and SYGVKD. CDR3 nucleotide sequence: TGTGCCATCAGGGGACTAGCGGGAGTGTCGGATGAGCAGTTCTTC. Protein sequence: CAIRGLAGVSDEQFF.

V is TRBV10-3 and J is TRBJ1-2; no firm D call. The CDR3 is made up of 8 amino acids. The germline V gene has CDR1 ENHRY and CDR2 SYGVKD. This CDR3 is CVAGGYTF. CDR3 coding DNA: TGTGTTGCCGGTGGCTACACCTTC.

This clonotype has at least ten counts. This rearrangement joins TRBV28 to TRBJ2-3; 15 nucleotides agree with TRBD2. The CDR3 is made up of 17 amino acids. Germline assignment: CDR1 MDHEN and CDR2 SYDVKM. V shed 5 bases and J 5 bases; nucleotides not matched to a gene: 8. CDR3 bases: TGTGCCAGCAGTCCCCCTGGACTAGCGGGAGGGAGAGATACGCAGTATTTT. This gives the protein CASSPPGLAGGRDTQYF.

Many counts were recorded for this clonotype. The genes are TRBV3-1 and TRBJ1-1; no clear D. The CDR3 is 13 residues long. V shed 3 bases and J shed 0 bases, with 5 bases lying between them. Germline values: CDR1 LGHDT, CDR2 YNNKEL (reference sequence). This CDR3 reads CASSHTVNTEAFF. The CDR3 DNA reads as TGTGCCAGCAGCCATACGGTGAACACTGAAGCTTTCTTT. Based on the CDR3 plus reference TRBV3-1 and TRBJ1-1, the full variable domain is DTAVSQTPKYLVTQMGNDKSIKCEQNLGHDTMYWYKQDSKKFLKIMFSYNNKELIINETVPNRFSPKSPDKAHLNLHINSLELGDSAVYFCASSHTVNTEAFFGQGTRLTVV.

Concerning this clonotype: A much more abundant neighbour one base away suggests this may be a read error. CDR3 amino acids: CANSQDDSEAFF. As DNA, the CDR3 is TGTGCCAACAGCCAAGATGACAGTGAAGCTTTCTTT. The chain links TRBV3-1 to TRBJ1-1; the D gene is possibly TRBD1 (5 bases). This CDR3 is 12 amino acids long. The V gene's germline CDR1 is LGHDT and CDR2 YNNKEL (reference sequence). The full variable domain, in which reference TRBV3-1 and TRBJ1-1 provide the parts outside the CDR3, is DTAVSQTPKYLVTQMGNDKSIKCEQNLGHDTMYWYKQDSKKFLKIMFSYNNKELIINETVPNRFSPKSPDKAHLNLHINSLELGDSAVYFCANSQDDSEAFFGQGTRLTVV.

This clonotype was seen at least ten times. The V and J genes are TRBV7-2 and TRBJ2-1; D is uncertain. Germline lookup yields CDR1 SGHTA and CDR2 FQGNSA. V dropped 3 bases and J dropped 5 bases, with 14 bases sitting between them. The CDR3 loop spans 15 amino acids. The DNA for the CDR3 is TGTGCCAGCAGCTTTAATCCCCAGAGAAACAATGAGCAGTTCTTC. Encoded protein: CASSFNPQRNNEQFF.

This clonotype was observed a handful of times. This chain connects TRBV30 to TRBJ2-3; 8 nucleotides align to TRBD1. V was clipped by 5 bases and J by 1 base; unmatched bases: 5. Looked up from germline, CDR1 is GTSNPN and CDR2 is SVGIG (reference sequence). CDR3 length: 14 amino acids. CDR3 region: CAWCSGQGTDTQYF. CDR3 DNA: TGTGCCTGGTGCTCGGGACAGGGCACAGATACGCAGTATTTT. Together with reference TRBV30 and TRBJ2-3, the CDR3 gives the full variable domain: SQTIHQWPATLVQPVGSPLSLECTVEGTSNPNLYWYRQAAGRGLQLLFYSVGIGQISSEVPQNLSASRPQDRQFILSSKKLLLSDSGFYLCAWCSGQGTDTQYFGPGTRLTVL.

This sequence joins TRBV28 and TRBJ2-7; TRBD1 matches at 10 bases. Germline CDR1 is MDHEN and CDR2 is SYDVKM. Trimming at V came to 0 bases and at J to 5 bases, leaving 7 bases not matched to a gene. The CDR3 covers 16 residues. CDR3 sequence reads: CASSLWTGTGAHEQYF. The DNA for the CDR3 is TGTGCCAGCAGTTTATGGACCGGGACAGGGGCGCACGAGCAGTACTTC.

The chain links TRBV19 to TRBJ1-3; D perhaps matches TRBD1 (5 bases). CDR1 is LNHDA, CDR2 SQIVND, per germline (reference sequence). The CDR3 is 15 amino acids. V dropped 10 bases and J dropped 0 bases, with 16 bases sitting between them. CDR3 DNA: TGTGCCACCAAAAGCATCGACAGCTCTGGAAACACCATATATTTT. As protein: CATKSIDSSGNTIYF.

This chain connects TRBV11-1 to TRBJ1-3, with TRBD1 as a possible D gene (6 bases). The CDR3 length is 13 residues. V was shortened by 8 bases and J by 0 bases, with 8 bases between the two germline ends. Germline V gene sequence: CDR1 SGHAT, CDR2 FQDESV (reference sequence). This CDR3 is CASETGSGNTIYF. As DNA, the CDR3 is TGTGCCAGCGAGACAGGCTCTGGAAACACCATATATTTT.

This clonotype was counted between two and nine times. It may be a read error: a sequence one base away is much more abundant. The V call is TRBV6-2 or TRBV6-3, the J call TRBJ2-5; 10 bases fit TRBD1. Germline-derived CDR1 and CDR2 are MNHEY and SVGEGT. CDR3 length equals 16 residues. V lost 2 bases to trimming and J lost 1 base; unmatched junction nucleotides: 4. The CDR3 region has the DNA TGTGCCAGCAGTTACCCCGGGACAGGGGTCCAAGAGACCCAGTACTTC. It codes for CASSYPGTGVQETQYF.

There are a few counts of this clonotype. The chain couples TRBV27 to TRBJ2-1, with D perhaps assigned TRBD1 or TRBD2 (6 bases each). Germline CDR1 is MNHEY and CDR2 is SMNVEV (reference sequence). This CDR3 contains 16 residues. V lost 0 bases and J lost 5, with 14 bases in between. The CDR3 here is CASSLSLGGLHNEQFF. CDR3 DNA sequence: TGTGCCAGCAGTTTATCGTTGGGGGGCTTACACAATGAGCAGTTCTTC.

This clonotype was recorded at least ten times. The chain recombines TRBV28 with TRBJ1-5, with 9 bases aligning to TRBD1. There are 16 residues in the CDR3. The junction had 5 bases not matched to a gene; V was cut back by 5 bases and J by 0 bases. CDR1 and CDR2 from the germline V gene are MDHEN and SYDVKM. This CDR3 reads CASSPDRGSSNQPQHF. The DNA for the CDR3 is TGTGCCAGCAGTCCAGACAGGGGGAGTAGCAATCAGCCCCAGCATTTT.

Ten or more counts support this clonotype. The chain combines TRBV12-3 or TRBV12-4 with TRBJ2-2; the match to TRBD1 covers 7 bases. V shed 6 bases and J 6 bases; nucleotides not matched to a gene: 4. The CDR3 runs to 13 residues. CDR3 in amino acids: CASSKTGPGELFF. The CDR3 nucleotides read TGTGCCAGCAGCAAGACAGGGCCCGGGGAGCTGTTTTTT.

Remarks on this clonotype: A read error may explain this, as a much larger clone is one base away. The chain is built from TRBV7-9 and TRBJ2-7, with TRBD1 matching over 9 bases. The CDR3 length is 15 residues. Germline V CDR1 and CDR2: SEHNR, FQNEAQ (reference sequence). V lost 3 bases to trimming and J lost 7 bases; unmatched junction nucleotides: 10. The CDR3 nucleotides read TGTGCCAGCAGCTTGCTACAGGGGGCGTCGGATGAGCAGTACTTC. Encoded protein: CASSLLQGASDEQYF.